One T cell receptor (beta chain) is described in this entry. The target antigen is unknown. These data belong to a study of shared clonotypes between healthy human individuals. Overall study: CD8 memory received one plate per donor, CD8 naive two, CD4 memory three and CD4 naive three.

The study's findings and limits: A few donors had around 5% of their naive CD4 clonotypes in common. Memory subsets generally showed smaller estimated richness than naive subsets did.

CDR1 ENHRY and CDR2 SYGVKD come from the germline V gene. This CDR3 spans 14 amino acids. Trimming took 6 bases from V and 2 from J, leaving 11 bases between them. Naive CD8 cells comprised CD45RO-negative, CCR7-positively selected cells, excluding terminally differentiated effector memory CD45RA+ cells. The method was immunoSEQ multiplex PCR; TCRdb's version includes in-frame clones alone and lacks a portion of them. The sample has around 2.1 million clones; roughly 91% are singletons. J is TRBJ2-1 and V is TRBV10-3, with D unclear. This sequence was found in a man between 18 and 29 years old in good health. Some clones in this sample may be carry-over from other donors' samples. Sequenced input: naive CD8+ T cells from PBMCs. CDR3 coding DNA: TGTGCCATCAGAGGGTCTGGCCCCTACAATGAGCAGTTCTTC. It translates to CAIRGSGPYNEQFF.